This TCR beta chain was sequenced in a study of Tregs in tolerant kidney transplant recipients. Thawed PBMCs were FACS-sorted into unstimulated CD4+CD25+CD127- regulatory T cells, CD4+CD25- non-regulatory cells, CD4 and CD8 cells. The germline V gene has CDR1 LGHNA and CDR2 YNFKEQ. Trimming removed 4 bases from V and 8 bases from J; junction bases left unmatched: 8. This CDR3 contains 15 residues. Sequencing was performed with immunoSEQ multiplex PCR; in TCRdb, only in-frame clones are kept and a portion is missing. The sample yields roughly 120,000 clones, about 90% seen once. Turning to this clone: What it binds is unknown.

Whole-study results and caveats: Tregs expanded with activated donor B cells seemed most donor-specific. Biological reproducibility was not directly addressed in this study. Few patients were studied, so findings need validation in larger groups.

Sample: CD4+ T cells from blood. The clonotype originates from a human donor in good health. The rearrangement uses TRBV4-2 and TRBJ2-1, with TRBD2 matching over 10 bases. CDR3 bases: TGTGCCAGCAGCCGAATAGCGGGAGGCCCAGATGAGCAGTTCTTC. It translates to CASSRIAGGPDEQFF.